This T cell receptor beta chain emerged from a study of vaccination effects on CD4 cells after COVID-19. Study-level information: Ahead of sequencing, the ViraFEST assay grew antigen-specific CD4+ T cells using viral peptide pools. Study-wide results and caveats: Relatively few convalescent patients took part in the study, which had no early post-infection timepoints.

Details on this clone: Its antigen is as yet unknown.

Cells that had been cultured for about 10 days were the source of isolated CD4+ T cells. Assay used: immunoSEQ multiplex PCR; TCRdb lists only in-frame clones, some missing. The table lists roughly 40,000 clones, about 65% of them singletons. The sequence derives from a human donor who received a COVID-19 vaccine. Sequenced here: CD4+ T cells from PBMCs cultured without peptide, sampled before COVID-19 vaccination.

The CDR3 DNA reads TGTGCCAGCAGCTCGACGGCTGGGGCCAACGTCCTGACTTTC. It encodes CASSSTAGANVLTF. The V and J genes are TRBV2 and TRBJ2-6; D remains unclear. The V end was cut by 6 bases, the J end by 2 bases, with 8 bases between. The CDR3 loop spans 14 amino acids. The germline V gene encodes CDR1 SNHLY and CDR2 FYNNEI.